This TCR beta chain was sequenced during a study of blood T cell repertoires in COVID-19. Study in general: Sources were T cells, B-cell-depleted T cells, or PBMCs; the material itself was cDNA or gDNA.

Generated by immunoSEQ multiplex PCR, the TCRdb table keeps only in-frame clones and is missing some. This sample has 60,000 or so clones, with around four fifths found just once. The sequenced sample consisted of peripheral blood. This clonotype was sampled from a man between 25 and 39 years old with COVID-19, enrolled during active disease.

DNA of the CDR3: TGTGCCAGCAGTTACTCGATGGGGACTAGTCCAGATACGCAGTATTTT. Protein: CASSYSMGTSPDTQYF. The chain employs TRBV6-6 and TRBJ2-3, with TRBD2 matching 8 bases. The CDR3 spans 16 residues. Germline V lookup: CDR1 MNHNY, CDR2 SVGAGI (reference sequence). Trimming took 0 bases from V and 4 from J; bases not matched to a gene: 6.